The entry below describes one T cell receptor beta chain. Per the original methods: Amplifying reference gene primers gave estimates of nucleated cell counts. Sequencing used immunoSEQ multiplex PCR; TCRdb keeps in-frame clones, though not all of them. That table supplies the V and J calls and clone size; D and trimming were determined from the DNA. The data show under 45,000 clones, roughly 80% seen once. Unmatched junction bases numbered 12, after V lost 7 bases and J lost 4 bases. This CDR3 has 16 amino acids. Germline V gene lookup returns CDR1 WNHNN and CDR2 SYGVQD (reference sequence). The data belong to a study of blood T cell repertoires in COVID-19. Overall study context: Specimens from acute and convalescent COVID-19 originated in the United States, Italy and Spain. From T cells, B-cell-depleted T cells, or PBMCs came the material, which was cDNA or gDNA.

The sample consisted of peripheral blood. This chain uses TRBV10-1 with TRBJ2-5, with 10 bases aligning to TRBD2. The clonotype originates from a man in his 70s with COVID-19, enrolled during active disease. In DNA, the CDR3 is TGCGCCAGCATTTGTGGACCGGGACTAGCGAGAGAGACCCAGTACTTC. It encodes CASICGPGLARETQYF.